This T cell receptor (beta chain) was obtained from a study of T cells in Graves' hyperthyroidism and ophthalmopathy. Study background: Peripheral blood sampling occurred at initial diagnosis, before any treatment.

CDR1 and CDR2 (germline): KGHDR, SFDVKD. With 2 bases removed from V and 6 bases from J, the gap between germline ends came to 13 bases. The CDR3 contains 15 residues. Under 3 months was the duration of disease in ophthalmopathy patients, who also had a Clinical Activity Score of at least 3 and a NOSPECS grade of at least 4. Comment on this clonotype: Its antigen is unidentified.

Amplified regions were TCR beta CDR3 sequences from RNA transcripts. The TCR CDR3 first-round RT-PCR relied on the HTBI primer set. TCRdb re-analysed the multiplex PCR reads in MiXCR, keeping a single row per CDR3 protein. The profile shows fewer than 450,000 distinct CDR3 sequences, over 12% of them singletons. Study conclusions and caveats: In the blood, most expanded thyroid clonotypes above 0.001 appeared as well.

The rearrangement joins TRBV24-1 to TRBJ2-1; possibly TRBD2 for D (6 bases). The receptor was isolated from a woman aged 55-70 years with Graves' ophthalmopathy. The sequenced sample consisted of blood. The CDR3 DNA is TGTGCCACCAGTGATTGGAGGGCGCGGGGCAATGAGCAGTTCTTC. Translating it yields CATSDWRARGNEQFF.